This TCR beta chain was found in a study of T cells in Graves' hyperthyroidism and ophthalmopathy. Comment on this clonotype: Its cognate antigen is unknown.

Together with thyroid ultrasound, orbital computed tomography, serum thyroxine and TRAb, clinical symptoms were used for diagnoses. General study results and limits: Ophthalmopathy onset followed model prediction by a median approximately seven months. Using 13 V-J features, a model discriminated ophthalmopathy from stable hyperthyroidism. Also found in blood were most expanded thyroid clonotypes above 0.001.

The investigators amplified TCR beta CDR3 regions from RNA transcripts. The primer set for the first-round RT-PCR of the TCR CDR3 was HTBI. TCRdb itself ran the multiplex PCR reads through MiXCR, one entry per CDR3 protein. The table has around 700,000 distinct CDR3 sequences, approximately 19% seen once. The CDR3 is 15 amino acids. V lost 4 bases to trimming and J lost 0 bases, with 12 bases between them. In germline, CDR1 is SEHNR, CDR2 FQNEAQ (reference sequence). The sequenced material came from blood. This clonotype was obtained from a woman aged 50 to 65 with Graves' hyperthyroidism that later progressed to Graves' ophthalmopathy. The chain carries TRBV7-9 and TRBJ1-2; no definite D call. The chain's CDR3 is CASSYWEKPNYGYTF. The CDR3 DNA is TGTGCCAGCAGCTATTGGGAAAAACCTAACTATGGCTACACCTTC.